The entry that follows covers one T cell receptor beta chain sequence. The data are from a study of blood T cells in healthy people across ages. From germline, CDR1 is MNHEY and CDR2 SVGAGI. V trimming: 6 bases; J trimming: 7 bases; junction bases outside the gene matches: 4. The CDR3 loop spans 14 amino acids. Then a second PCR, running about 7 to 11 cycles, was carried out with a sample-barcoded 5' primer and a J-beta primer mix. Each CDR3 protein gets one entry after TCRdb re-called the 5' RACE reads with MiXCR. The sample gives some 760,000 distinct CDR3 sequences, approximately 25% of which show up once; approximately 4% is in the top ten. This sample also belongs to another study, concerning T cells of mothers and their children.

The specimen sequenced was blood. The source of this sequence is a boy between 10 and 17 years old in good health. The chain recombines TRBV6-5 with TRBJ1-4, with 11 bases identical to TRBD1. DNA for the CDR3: TGTGCCAGCAGCCAGGACAGGGGGCTTGAAAAACTGTTTTTT. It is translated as CASSQDRGLEKLFF.